These 30 T cell receptor beta chains were all obtained from the same sample, sequenced in a study of beta chain features in type 1 diabetes. General observations from the study: Shortening that was moderate but significant affected the TCRB CDR3s of Type 1 diabetes patients in all four CD4+ subsets.

For these receptors, no antigen is known. The study reverse transcribed the entire isolated RNA, so it sequenced expressed TCRB transcripts. Method: immunoSEQ multiplex PCR; TCRdb's copy keeps in-frame clones and lacks some. This table holds 640,000 or so clones, under 15% found once. Sequenced material: naive CD4+ T cells from blood. The receptors originated from a man aged 18 to 29 with type 1 diabetes.

This rearrangement joins TRBV19 to TRBJ2-5, with 7 bases matching TRBD2. V trimming: 3 bases; J trimming: 3 bases; junction bases outside the gene matches: 1. The CDR3 is made up of 13 amino acids. CDR1 and CDR2 from the germline V gene are LNHDA and SQIVND (reference sequence). The CDR3 spells CASSILAEETQYF. CDR3 bases: TGTGCCAGTAGTATCCTAGCGGAAGAGACCCAGTACTTC. The complete variable domain, with remaining parts taken from reference TRBV19 and TRBJ2-5, reads DGGITQSPKYLFRKEGQNVTLSCEQNLNHDAMYWYRQDPGQGLRLIYYSQIVNDFQKGDIAEGYSVSREKKESFPLTVTSAQKNPTAFYLCASSILAEETQYFGPGTRLLVL.

This clone was seen a handful of times. This chain uses TRBV2 with TRBJ1-5, with 7 bases identical to TRBD1. CDR3 length equals 15 residues. The ends lost 3 bases at V and 7 bases at J; junction bases unmatched: 9. Germline values: CDR1 SNHLY, CDR2 FYNNEI. The CDR3 region is CASSEDRPGAQPQHF. In DNA form, the CDR3 reads TGTGCCAGCAGTGAGGACAGGCCGGGGGCGCAGCCCCAGCATTTT.

This chain joins TRBV29-1 and TRBJ1-4, with 7 bases that match TRBD1. V was clipped by 7 bases and J by 7 bases; unmatched bases: 6. Germline values: CDR1 SQVTM, CDR2 ANQGSEA. The CDR3 extends over 12 amino acids. CDR3 sequence reads: CSARQGGEKLFF. The DNA of the CDR3 is TGCAGCGCAAGACAGGGTGGTGAAAAACTGTTTTTT.

The chain links TRBV7-3 to TRBJ1-6; 8 positions agree with TRBD1. Per the germline V gene, CDR1 is SGHTA and CDR2 is FQGTGA. With 4 bases clipped from V and 9 bases from J, the junction kept 8 bases outside the gene matches. The CDR3 consists of 15 residues. The CDR3 DNA follows: TGTGCCAGCAGCTCAGGGACAGGCGGTGGTTCACCCCTCCACTTT. Protein sequence: CASSSGTGGGSPLHF.

The chain couples TRBV6-5 to TRBJ1-2; 8 bases line up with TRBD1. The CDR3 has 15 amino acids. Trimming at V came to 0 bases and at J to 4 bases, leaving 4 bases not matched to a gene. Germline V CDR1 and CDR2: MNHEY, SVGAGI. CDR3 sequence: CASSYSGTGLYGYTF. CDR3 nucleotide sequence: TGTGCCAGCAGTTACTCAGGGACAGGACTCTATGGCTACACCTTC.

The V and J genes are TRBV5-1 and TRBJ2-7, with a possible D match to TRBD2 (6 bases). Germline values: CDR1 SGHRS, CDR2 YFSETQ. Trimming removed 0 bases from V and 6 bases from J, with 10 bases in between. The CDR3 contains 13 residues. The CDR3 is CASSLGGGSEQYF. The DNA for the CDR3 is TGCGCCAGCAGCTTGGGCGGAGGGAGCGAGCAGTACTTC.

This clone occurred a few times. The V call is TRBV2, the J call TRBJ2-7; no firm D call. CDR3 length equals 12 residues. Between the trimmed V and J ends, which lost 6 bases and 4 bases, there was a span of 10 bases. Germline V CDR1 and CDR2: SNHLY, FYNNEI. The CDR3 nucleotides are TGTGCCAGCAGCCCGGAGTTGTACGAGCAGTACTTC. As protein: CASSPELYEQYF.

This clone was seen more than once but under ten times. V usage is TRBV10-3 and J usage is TRBJ2-5; the match to TRBD2 covers 7 bases. J was trimmed by 5 bases and V by 5 bases; bases with no gene match: 5. Per the germline V gene, CDR1 is ENHRY and CDR2 is SYGVKD. The CDR3 has 13 residues. CDR3 in amino acids: CAISSGDGETQYF. The CDR3 region has the DNA TGTGCCATCAGTAGCGGGGACGGGGAGACCCAGTACTTC.

This chain links TRBV11-3 with TRBJ2-3; either TRBD1 or TRBD2 may fit D (5 bases each). The CDR3 sequence is 15 residues long. Germline V lookup: CDR1 SGHNT, CDR2 YENEEA. V lost 4 bases and J 6 bases, leaving 17 bases between the germline ends. The CDR3 region has the DNA TGTGCCAGCAGCTCCAACCTAGCATGGGGCGATACGCAGTATTTT. It codes for CASSSNLAWGDTQYF.

V usage is TRBV19 and J usage is TRBJ2-5; D remains ambiguous. Germline V CDR1 and CDR2: LNHDA, SQIVND (reference sequence). CDR3 length equals 14 residues. V was cut by 4 bases and J by 1 base, with 10 bases left in between. The CDR3 sequence is CASSTPRFQETQYF. In DNA form, the CDR3 reads TGTGCCAGTAGTACACCGAGATTCCAAGAGACCCAGTACTTC. Variable domain in full (rest from reference TRBV19 and TRBJ2-5): DGGITQSPKYLFRKEGQNVTLSCEQNLNHDAMYWYRQDPGQGLRLIYYSQIVNDFQKGDIAEGYSVSREKKESFPLTVTSAQKNPTAFYLCASSTPRFQETQYFGPGTRLLVL.

V gene TRBV30 combines with J gene TRBJ1-1; D is undetermined. Looked up from germline, CDR1 is GTSNPN and CDR2 is SVGIG (reference sequence). CDR3 size: 14 residues. The V end lost 3 bases, the J end lost 1 base, and 12 bases lay between the germline ends. The chain's CDR3 is CAWREGHRNTEAFF. CDR3 nucleotides: TGTGCCTGGAGAGAAGGGCATCGGAACACTGAAGCTTTCTTT.

This clone was detected a few times. The sample carries other DNA sequences with the same CDR3. CDR3 protein: CAWSVREKLFF. The CDR3 DNA reads as TGTGCCTGGAGTGTGAGAGAAAAACTGTTTTTT. The rearrangement uses TRBV30 and TRBJ1-4; D ambiguous. Germline V gives CDR1 GTSNPN, CDR2 SVGIG (reference sequence). This CDR3 contains 11 residues. V lost 0 bases, J lost 8 bases, and 4 bases lay in between.

This clone was counted between two and nine times. The chain carries TRBV19 and TRBJ1-5; a possible D gene is TRBD1 (5 bases). CDR1 and CDR2 (germline): LNHDA, SQIVND (reference sequence). There are 14 residues in the CDR3. V lost 7 bases and J lost 2, with 12 bases in between. In DNA form, the CDR3 reads TGTGCCAGTATCAAGGGGCTCGGCAATCAGCCCCAGCATTTT. This encodes CASIKGLGNQPQHF.

V is TRBV6-1 and J is TRBJ2-1; possible D gene TRBD1, 6 bases. The V and J ends lost 6 bases and 4 bases respectively, with 16 bases between them. Germline CDR1 and CDR2: MNHNS and SASEGT. The CDR3 has 15 residues. The CDR3 DNA sequence: TGTGCCAGCAGCGAAACAGGGCCGCTGTACAATGAGCAGTTCTTC. Its translation is CASSETGPLYNEQFF.

On this clone: The CDR3 ends on some other residue instead of the conserved phenylalanine or tryptophan, so this is likely a read error. The DNA is omitted, as the CDR3 cannot be located on it reliably, and the CDR3 follows TCRdb's listing. The J gene is TRBJ2-7, the V gene TRBV7-9; the tabulated D call, TRBD1, remains unverified against the DNA. With termini counted, the CDR3 has 14 amino acids. Germline assignment: CDR1 SEHNR and CDR2 FQNEAQ (reference sequence). CDR3 region: CASSLGTETGTLLI.

The rearrangement joins TRBV19 to TRBJ2-5; D unresolved. With 2 bases removed from V and 1 base from J, the gap between germline ends came to 11 bases. CDR1 and CDR2 (germline): LNHDA, SQIVND (reference sequence). The CDR3 totals 15 residues. This CDR3 reads CASSISPPIQETQYF. DNA of the CDR3: TGTGCCAGTAGTATAAGCCCTCCGATCCAAGAGACCCAGTACTTC.

This clone was detected a few times. The gene calls are TRBV6-6 and TRBJ1-2, with TRBD1 matching over 8 bases. The CDR3 extends over 13 amino acids. The germline CDR1 and CDR2 sequences are MNHNY and SVGAGI (reference sequence). V trimming: 6 bases; J trimming: 4 bases; junction bases outside the gene matches: 4. The CDR3 here is CASRQGEIYGYTF. In DNA form, the CDR3 reads TGTGCCAGCAGACAGGGGGAAATCTATGGCTACACCTTC.

This clone was picked up a small number of times. V is TRBV25-1 and J is TRBJ1-3, with 8 bases identical to TRBD1. Germline loops: CDR1 MGHDK, CDR2 SYGVNS. The V segment lost 9 bases and the J segment 1 base; nucleotides outside the gene matches: 8. There are 15 residues in the CDR3. The CDR3 region has the DNA TGTGCCAGTACAGGGGGGCATAGTTCTGGAAACACCATATATTTT. As protein: CASTGGHSSGNTIYF. Full variable domain (remainder filled in from reference TRBV25-1 and TRBJ1-3): EADIYQTPRYLVIGTGKKITLECSQTMGHDKMYWYQQDPGMELHLIHYSYGVNSTEKGDLSSESTVSRIRTEHFPLTLESARPSHTSQYLCASTGGHSSGNTIYFGEGSWLTVV.

A few counts support this clone. The chain employs TRBV9 and TRBJ1-6, with 7 nucleotides matching TRBD1. CDR3 length: 14 residues. Germline V gene data show CDR1 as SGDLS and CDR2 as YYNGEE. J was trimmed by 11 bases and V by 4 bases; bases with no gene match: 9. The chain's CDR3 is CASSPGTAVAPLHF. DNA of the CDR3: TGTGCCAGCAGCCCCGGGACAGCAGTTGCACCCCTCCACTTT.

V and J are TRBV7-6 and TRBJ2-7; D not resolved. Deletions cut 5 bases from V and 3 bases from J, with 11 bases between. Germline CDR1 reads SGHVS; CDR2 reads FNYEAQ. CDR3 size: 13 residues. CDR3 sequence (DNA): TGTGCCAGCAGCCGGAGACAAGACTACGAGCAGTACTTC. Its protein product is CASSRRQDYEQYF. Variable domain in full (rest from reference TRBV7-6 and TRBJ2-7): GAGVSQSPRYKVTKRGQDVALRCDPISGHVSLYWYRQALGQGPEFLTYFNYEAQQDKSGLPNDRFSAERPEGSISTLTIQRTEQRDSAMYRCASSRRQDYEQYFGPGTRLTVT.

In this sample, this clone turned up a few times. For the CDR3, the DNA is TGTGCCTGGACAGGACAGGGGGGAGCTTTCTTT. It codes for CAWTGQGGAFF. The chain has TRBV30 and TRBJ1-1; 10 bases agree with TRBD1. V trimming: 4 bases; J trimming: 10 bases; junction bases outside the gene matches: 3. CDR3 length: 11 amino acids. Germline CDR1 reads GTSNPN; CDR2 reads SVGIG (reference sequence).

This clone was detected only a few times. The chain recombines TRBV10-3 with TRBJ1-5; unclear D gene. Per germline, CDR1 ENHRY and CDR2 SYGVKD. The CDR3 covers 13 residues. V lost 0 bases and J 11 bases, leaving 11 bases between the germline ends. The CDR3 sequence is CAISESLEKAQHF. The CDR3 DNA reads as TGTGCCATCAGTGAGTCGTTAGAAAAGGCCCAGCATTTT.

This chain joins TRBV7-9 and TRBJ2-6; D remains unclear. The CDR3 spans 14 residues. Trimming stripped 2 bases from V and 0 bases from J, with 2 bases between. Per germline, CDR1 SEHNR and CDR2 FQNEAQ (reference sequence). CDR3 in amino acids: CASSLNSGANVLTF. CDR3 coding DNA: TGTGCCAGCAGCTTAAACTCTGGGGCCAACGTCCTGACTTTC.

This clone has more than one count but fewer than ten. The gene calls are TRBV4-2 and TRBJ2-7; D remains unclear. CDR3 length equals 16 residues. The germline gives CDR1 LGHNA, CDR2 YNFKEQ. Trimming removed 1 base at V and 1 base at J, with 14 bases between. The CDR3 DNA is TGTGCCAGCAGCCAAGGGAGCGCGTGGGGATCCTACGAGCAGTACTTC. Protein: CASSQGSAWGSYEQYF.

The chain uses TRBV2 and TRBJ2-5, with D perhaps given as TRBD1 or TRBD2 (5 bases each). Trimming pared 2 bases from V and 4 bases from J, leaving 8 bases between. The V gene's germline CDR1 is SNHLY and CDR2 FYNNEI. This CDR3 has 13 residues. CDR3: CASSEPGRETQYF. The CDR3 bases are TGTGCCAGCAGTGAACCGGGGCGAGAGACCCAGTACTTC.

The chain is built from TRBV7-8 and TRBJ2-5; TRBD1 matches 9 bases. The germline CDR1 and CDR2 sequences are SGHVS and FQNEAQ. The CDR3 length is 15 residues. The V and J ends lost 5 bases and 4 bases, in that order; junction bases with no gene match: 8. The chain's CDR3 is CASSPGTGWGETQYF. The CDR3 DNA reads as TGTGCCAGCAGCCCAGGGACAGGGTGGGGAGAGACCCAGTACTTC.

The rearrangement joins TRBV20-1 to TRBJ1-1; D ambiguous. This CDR3 is built from 11 residues. Per the germline V gene, CDR1 is DFQATT and CDR2 is SNEGSKA (reference sequence). Trimming left V 6 bases short and J 1 base short, with 6 bases between. CDR3: CSADGNTEAFF. The CDR3 DNA sequence: TGCAGTGCCGACGGGAACACTGAAGCTTTCTTT.

The rearrangement links TRBV5-1 to TRBJ2-2, with D maybe TRBD2 (6 bases). Trimming took 4 bases from V and 8 from J, leaving 21 bases between them. Germline V gene data show CDR1 as SGHRS and CDR2 as YFSETQ. The CDR3 is made up of 16 amino acids. CDR3 sequence reads: CASSLEGDTLTGELFF. As DNA, the CDR3 is TGCGCCAGCAGCCTGGAGGGAGACACCCTAACAGGGGAGCTGTTTTTT.

This clone turned up a few times. The J gene is TRBJ1-1, the V gene TRBV7-3, with D possibly matching TRBD1 (5 bases). In germline, CDR1 is SGHTA, CDR2 FQGTGA. V lost 0 bases and J lost 7, with 9 bases in between. This CDR3 spans 13 amino acids. The CDR3 sequence: CASSLTFRDEAFF. The CDR3 region has the DNA TGTGCCAGCAGCTTAACCTTCAGGGATGAAGCTTTCTTT.

The rearrangement uses TRBV5-6 and TRBJ2-7, with 10 nucleotides matching TRBD1. Germline CDR1 SGHDT, CDR2 YYEEEE. V shed 4 bases, J shed 2 bases, and the junction held 3 bases outside the gene matches. The CDR3 contains 14 residues. The CDR3 reads CASSTGQGAYEQYF. The DNA for the CDR3 is TGTGCCAGCAGCACCGGACAGGGGGCCTACGAGCAGTACTTC.